Each of the 12 T cell receptor beta chains below was sequenced from the same sample in a study of blood T cell repertoires in COVID-19. The repertoire was sequenced with immunoSEQ multiplex PCR; TCRdb's copy has only in-frame clones and lacks some. The data show 270,000 or so clones, with roughly 84% seen just once and about 3.5% held by the top ten. The sample was PBMCs or T cells enriched from blood (not recorded which). The receptors come from a man aged 50-59 years who had recovered from COVID-19.

The chain recombines TRBV16 with TRBJ1-1; D unclear. The length of the CDR3 is 14 residues. Germline CDR1 KGHSY, CDR2 FQNENV. The V gene lost 1 base and the J gene lost 1 base, with 7 bases spanning the gap. The CDR3 reads CASSQFQENTEAFF. In DNA, the CDR3 is TGTGCCAGCAGCCAATTTCAGGAGAACACTGAAGCTTTCTTT.

The chain uses TRBV30 and TRBJ1-2; 10 bases agree with TRBD1. Trimming took 7 bases from V and 6 from J; bases not matched to a gene: 8. The CDR3 has 13 residues. Germline CDR1 and CDR2: GTSNPN and SVGIG (reference sequence). CDR3 residues: CAFSDRGLNGYTF. CDR3 coding DNA: TGTGCCTTCTCAGACAGGGGGCTGAATGGCTACACCTTC.

V and J are TRBV4-1 and TRBJ1-2; maybe TRBD1 (6 bases). The CDR3 contains 14 residues. Germline V gene data show CDR1 as MGHRA and CDR2 as YSYEKL. V was clipped by 1 base and J by 8 bases, with 14 bases between them. Here the CDR3 DNA reads TGCGCCAGCAGCCAAGCCACAGGGATCGCGGGCTACACCTTC. Translating gives CASSQATGIAGYTF.

The V and J genes are TRBV2 and TRBJ1-3; TRBD1 aligns across 8 bases. Germline values: CDR1 SNHLY, CDR2 FYNNEI. With V trimmed by 6 bases and J by 4 bases, 8 bases remained unmatched. The CDR3 contains 15 residues. CDR3 region: CASREMTGAGNTIYF. CDR3 coding DNA: TGTGCCAGCAGAGAAATGACAGGGGCCGGAAACACCATATATTTT.

This clone has only a few counts. The J gene is TRBJ2-3, the V gene TRBV3-1 (or the pseudogene TRBV3-2); D ambiguous. CDR1 LGHDT and CDR2 YNNKEL come from the germline V gene (reference sequence). This CDR3 spans 13 amino acids. Trimming removed 1 base at V and 2 bases at J, with 4 bases between. As DNA, the CDR3 is TGTGCCAGCAGCCAAGCCAACACAGATACGCAGTATTTT. Protein sequence: CASSQANTDTQYF.

The rearrangement uses TRBV5-6 and TRBJ1-3; D remains ambiguous. Germline V gene sequence: CDR1 SGHDT, CDR2 YYEEEE. V shed 2 bases and J shed 4 bases, with 19 bases lying between them. The CDR3 is made up of 17 amino acids. The CDR3 sequence is CASSLRTDITYGNTIYF. The CDR3 region has the DNA TGTGCCAGCAGCTTAAGAACAGACATCACATACGGAAACACCATATATTTT.

V is TRBV29-1 and J is TRBJ2-5, with D perhaps TRBD1 (8 bases). Germline CDR1 is SQVTM and CDR2 is ANQGSEA. This CDR3 is built from 12 residues. V was pared by 6 bases and J by 4 bases, with 12 bases between. The DNA of the CDR3 is TGCAGCGTAAACAGGGGGGGAGAGACCCAGTACTTC. Translation: CSVNRGGETQYF.

The J gene is TRBJ2-5, the V gene TRBV19, with 15 bases that match TRBD2. The CDR3 covers 17 residues. From germline, CDR1 is LNHDA and CDR2 SQIVND (reference sequence). V was pared by 4 bases and J by 4 bases, with 7 bases of the junction left unmatched. CDR3 amino acids: CASSTRTSGRAGETQYF. The DNA for the CDR3 is TGTGCCAGTAGTACACGGACTAGCGGGAGGGCTGGAGAGACCCAGTACTTC.

Points on this clone: A read error may account for a junction end that differs from germline. This sequence joins TRBV7-2 and TRBJ2-4; D possibly corresponds to TRBD2 (6 bases). The CDR3 is made up of 12 amino acids. Germline CDR1 reads SGHTA; CDR2 reads FQGNSA. Here the CDR3 reads CASSLGRGPGDF. Here the CDR3 DNA reads TGTGCCAGCAGCTTAGGCCGCGGCCCGGGAGACTTC.

CDR3: CASSETSDHEQYF. CDR3 coding DNA: TGCGCCAGCAGTGAAACTAGCGACCACGAGCAGTACTTC. This chain joins TRBV5-1 and TRBJ2-7; TRBD2 agrees at 7 bases. In germline, CDR1 is SGHRS, CDR2 YFSETQ. V was pared by 5 bases and J by 5 bases, with 7 bases of the junction left unmatched. The CDR3 runs to 13 residues.

The chain joins TRBV19 to TRBJ1-2, with no clear D. The V gene's germline CDR1 is LNHDA and CDR2 SQIVND (reference sequence). Trimming took off 3 bases at V and 7 bases at J, with 9 bases between the two ends. This CDR3 region has 12 residues. The CDR3 sequence is CASSIAWLGYTF. The CDR3 DNA reads TGTGCCAGTAGTATCGCCTGGCTTGGCTACACCTTC. The variable domain in full, completed from reference TRBV19 and TRBJ1-2, reads DGGITQSPKYLFRKEGQNVTLSCEQNLNHDAMYWYRQDPGQGLRLIYYSQIVNDFQKGDIAEGYSVSREKKESFPLTVTSAQKNPTAFYLCASSIAWLGYTFGSGTRLTVV.

CDR3 region: CASRGPISIRTGELFF. The CDR3 DNA reads as TGTGCCAGTAGGGGCCCGATCTCTATCCGTACCGGGGAGCTGTTTTTT. This chain joins TRBV19 and TRBJ2-2; D ambiguous. Germline lookup yields CDR1 LNHDA and CDR2 SQIVND (reference sequence). The germline V and J ends were trimmed by 6 bases and 5 bases, with 19 bases remaining between them. The CDR3 consists of 16 residues. The full variable domain, with the rest looked up from reference TRBV19 and TRBJ2-2, is DGGITQSPKYLFRKEGQNVTLSCEQNLNHDAMYWYRQDPGQGLRLIYYSQIVNDFQKGDIAEGYSVSREKKESFPLTVTSAQKNPTAFYLCASRGPISIRTGELFFGEGSRLTVL.